The 2 T cell receptor beta chains in this list originate from one sample, sequenced in a study of T cell repertoires in cytomegalovirus infection (dated 2019 in TCRdb). The reads were generated on an Illumina HiSeq 1500. Clones were called with MiXCR by TCRdb after fastp trimmed the public reads at Q25, and only in-frame beta chains were retained. Every entry covers one CDR3 protein and lists the most common genes and DNA from its rows. The sample includes about 450,000 distinct CDR3 sequences, with approximately 31% observed a single time. Approximately 14% of the sample lies in the top ten. Sequencing was performed on PBMCs. These receptors were obtained from a human donor in good health (CMV status not recorded). Some clones in this sample may be carry-over from other donors' samples.

The chain couples TRBV18 to TRBJ1-3, with D unclear. Germline-derived CDR1 and CDR2 are KGHSH and LQKENI. Trimming left V 2 bases short and J 2 bases short, with 7 bases between. The CDR3 runs to 14 residues. The CDR3 sequence: CASSPSVTGNTIYF. For the CDR3, the DNA is TGTGCCAGCTCACCAAGCGTAACTGGAAACACCATATATTTT.

This clonotype was counted between two and nine times. V gene TRBV6-2 or TRBV6-3 combines with J gene TRBJ2-2, with TRBD1 matching over 9 bases. Germline lookup yields CDR1 MNHEY and CDR2 SVGEGT. The CDR3 runs to 14 residues. J gave up 5 bases and V 7 bases, and 5 bases lay outside the gene matches. The CDR3 DNA reads as TGTGCCAGCACCGGGACAGGGCGGACCGGGGAGCTGTTTTTT. This translates into CASTGTGRTGELFF.